A selection of T cell receptor beta chains follows, all from one sample in a study of T cell repertoires in cytomegalovirus infection. These receptors have no identified antigens. TCRdb re-called the reads with MiXCR, one entry per CDR3 protein. This sample yields around 130,000 distinct CDR3 sequences, of which about 24% are seen a single time; 34% belongs to the top ten. Sequenced input: PBMCs, sequenced either directly or after in vitro stimulation (not recorded which). Every receptor here comes from a human donor in good health (CMV status not recorded). Some clones in this sample may be carry-over from other donors' samples. The CDR3 runs from the conserved cysteine through the conserved F or W. Each record gives: V gene, J gene, CDR3 protein.

V gene: TRBV7-2; J gene: TRBJ1-1; CDR3 protein: CASSLSIKDTEAFF
V gene: TRBV29-1; J gene: TRBJ1-2; CDR3 protein: CSVEDSSGRSSYGYTF
V gene: TRBV12-3/TRBV12-4; J gene: TRBJ2-3; CDR3 protein: CASSASGRADTQYF
V gene: TRBV3-1; J gene: TRBJ1-3; CDR3 protein: CASSAGQGFSGNTIYF
V gene: TRBV6-1; J gene: TRBJ1-2; CDR3 protein: CASSSPIRGSNYGYTF
V gene: TRBV7-6; J gene: TRBJ1-5; CDR3 protein: CASSPETGVDQPQHF
V gene: TRBV6-5; J gene: TRBJ2-1; CDR3 protein: CASSYPNPRGEQFF
V gene: TRBV7-9; J gene: TRBJ1-1; CDR3 protein: CASSLHRMRTVNTEAFF
V gene: TRBV29-1; J gene: TRBJ2-3; CDR3 protein: CSVYGLAQSDTQYF
V gene: TRBV11-2; J gene: TRBJ2-1; CDR3 protein: CASSLWTSEQFF
V gene: TRBV11-2; J gene: TRBJ2-3; CDR3 protein: CASSSGLDRTDTQYF
V gene: TRBV12-3/TRBV12-4; J gene: TRBJ1-6; CDR3 protein: CASSHRPGSTSPLHF
V gene: TRBV7-9; J gene: TRBJ1-6; CDR3 protein: CASSLGATGSYNSPLHF
V gene: TRBV20-1; J gene: TRBJ2-3; CDR3 protein: CSARMREGSGTQYF
V gene: TRBV7-6; J gene: TRBJ2-7; CDR3 protein: CASSFGTGKDYEQYF
V gene: TRBV7-2; J gene: TRBJ2-2; CDR3 protein: CASSLDANTGELFF
V gene: TRBV11-2; J gene: TRBJ2-2; CDR3 protein: CASSLVPGTEPTGELFF
V gene: TRBV19; J gene: TRBJ1-4; CDR3 protein: CASSTIGTGEKLFF
V gene: TRBV6-2/TRBV6-3; J gene: TRBJ2-3; CDR3 protein: CASSYFSGEGVTHPPDTQYF
V gene: TRBV7-2; J gene: TRBJ2-2; CDR3 protein: CASRSSGIVSGELFF
V gene: TRBV5-1; J gene: TRBJ2-5; CDR3 protein: CASSTPGLGETQYF
V gene: TRBV6-5; J gene: TRBJ1-1; CDR3 protein: CASSYSLGVAFF
V gene: TRBV4-1; J gene: TRBJ1-1; CDR3 protein: CASSQDADSWAFF
V gene: TRBV28; J gene: TRBJ2-1; CDR3 protein: CASSSPGLAGSSYNEQFF
V gene: TRBV5-1; J gene: TRBJ2-1; CDR3 protein: CASSWALGLAGRDEQFF
V gene: TRBV12-3/TRBV12-4; J gene: TRBJ1-1; CDR3 protein: CASSFVLLPRNTEAFF
V gene: TRBV7-2; J gene: TRBJ2-4; CDR3 protein: CASSLNRLDKNIQYF
V gene: TRBV7-2; J gene: TRBJ1-1; CDR3 protein: CASSLAPTGPNTEAFF
V gene: TRBV6-6; J gene: TRBJ2-1; CDR3 protein: CASRAGTSGVGGQFF
V gene: TRBV6-5; J gene: TRBJ2-1; CDR3 protein: CASSPGASGSDEQFF
V gene: TRBV20-1; J gene: TRBJ2-4; CDR3 protein: CSARTQGGVRSKNIQYF
V gene: TRBV7-2; J gene: TRBJ2-5; CDR3 protein: CASSLAGEYQETQYF
V gene: TRBV15; J gene: TRBJ1-3; CDR3 protein: CATSRDAVDHSSSGNTIYF
V gene: TRBV6-1; J gene: TRBJ1-4; CDR3 protein: CASSDRGLNEKLFF
V gene: TRBV28; J gene: TRBJ2-3; CDR3 protein: CASSLSGQRAGGVTDTQYF
V gene: TRBV6-6; J gene: TRBJ2-5; CDR3 protein: CASSYRGAETQYF
V gene: TRBV19; J gene: TRBJ2-3; CDR3 protein: CATLSASRDTQYF
V gene: TRBV7-6; J gene: TRBJ2-5; CDR3 protein: CASSLEGGRSETQYF
V gene: TRBV7-4; J gene: TRBJ2-3; CDR3 protein: CASSSPGVTGGADTQYF
V gene: TRBV12-3/TRBV12-4; J gene: TRBJ2-5; CDR3 protein: CASSYSGRAGETQYF
V gene: TRBV7-2; J gene: TRBJ2-7; CDR3 protein: CASTVGGLSYEQYF
V gene: TRBV18; J gene: TRBJ2-6; CDR3 protein: CASSRDPSGANVLTF
V gene: TRBV6-6; J gene: TRBJ1-1; CDR3 protein: CAIRQVANEAFF
V gene: TRBV7-2; J gene: TRBJ2-7; CDR3 protein: CAILAGSYEQYF
V gene: TRBV25-1; J gene: TRBJ2-1; CDR3 protein: CASSELGSQGNEQFF